This TCR beta chain is from a study of shared clonotypes between healthy human individuals (dated by TCRdb to about 2020). Regarding the study in general: Three men and a couple of women, aged 18 to 49 years, made up the cohort. The study deeply sequenced blood TCR repertoires of five healthy adults to estimate repertoire size and the extent of clonotype sharing between individuals. Per donor, three plates each were used for CD4 naive and CD4 memory, two for CD8 naive, and one for CD8 memory. To increase sequencing depth and limit assay-specific biases, different laboratories used diverse techniques to prepare libraries and sequence TCR repertoires. Per donor, leukapheresis produced somewhere between about 0.85 and 10 billion PBMCs.

V sheds 0 bases and J sheds 4 bases, leaving 9 bases between their ends. From the cysteine through the phenylalanine, the CDR3 covers 14 amino acids. The retained sequence is limited to the CDR3, 42 bases, with the frame set at the first base. Taken from the germline V gene (reference sequence), the CDR1 and CDR2 loops are MNHNY and SVGAGI. Overall study results and their limits: Sampling was limited to blood, and TCR repertoires in tissue likely differ from TCR repertoires in blood. Even with the large sequencing depth, rarefaction of the sorted-subset datasets indicated that sequencing was incomplete. When a handful of donors were compared, the shared fraction of clonotypes was around 5% for naive CD4, 3.5% to 4% for naive CD8, about 2.4% for memory CD4, and roughly 0.4% for memory CD8. Compared with non-shared clonotypes, the clonotypes found in all four sorted-subset donors had higher generation probabilities. Because the study included a small number of donors, the genetic and exposure-history diversity represented was limited. Based on pairwise subsampling, the degree of clonotype sharing among donors was expected to be affected by sequencing depth. Larger estimated clonotype richness was generally found for naive subsets than for memory subsets.

The donors were healthy, HIV-negative adults with no recently reported acute infections or vaccinations. All donors were Caucasian adults living in Nashville, Tennessee, USA. Magnetic negative selection was used to enrich CD4+ T cells, after which naive cells were positively selected on CD45RA and the negative fraction became the memory subset. Blood was obtained by leukapheresis, after which PBMCs were separated by Ficoll-Histopaque density gradient centrifugation and cryopreserved in liquid nitrogen vapor phase. Purity and quantity of every magnetically sorted T cell population were checked by analytical flow cytometry. Each sorted fraction had its genomic DNA isolated and then quantified by UV absorbance on a Nanodrop 2000c. About this clone: The specificity of this receptor is unknown. Per-base quality was not reported, and no clone a single base away is much larger than it. Other DNA sequences in the sample encode the same CDR3.

TCR CDR3 regions were amplified from genomic DNA by multiplex PCR using the deep immunoSEQ assay. Genomic DNA extracted from each cell subset was distributed evenly over all wells of several immunoSEQ 96-well plates, and each plate served as one replicate. Each replicate PCR for sorted subsets received about 210 ng genomic DNA, equal to roughly 29,000 T cell genomes. Purified libraries were measured with a Qubit 3.0 fluorometer, size-checked on a Bioanalyzer 2100, and measured again with the KAPA Library Quantification kit. Every immunoSEQ 96-well plate was sequenced on a dedicated single-read 150-cycle Illumina NextSeq 550 flow cell. The study's processing was this. The immunoSEQ output contained only junctional sequences without quality scores, so filtering could not match that applied to full-length reads. To assign V/J genes and CDR3, sequences were annotated against IMGT germline references using PyIR, a Python wrapper for IgBLAST v1.9. Any read was removed if the V/J assignment was weak (E-value above 1e-6), the CDR3 was missing, or the read contained stop codons, out-of-frame junctions, or ambiguous translated residues. V3J clonotypes were defined as sequences sharing the same inferred V gene, J gene, and CDR3 amino acid sequence. Percentage overlap between repertoires was calculated by dividing the number of shared unique clonotypes by the size of the smaller repertoire. Repertoire richness was assessed with RTK rarefaction, the Chao1 estimator, and Recon v2.1 estimates of unobserved clonotypes. For all TCRbeta clonotypes obtained by the gDNA method from a few donors, generation probabilities were computed with OLGA. In TCRdb, the immuneACCESS table is reduced to in-frame sequences with V and J assigned. These tables do not hold every clone; where another copy was compared, an unresolved V gene accounts for under half, and the others remain unexplained. That table is the source of V, J and clone size, and D and trimming were worked out from the DNA. This sample is represented by more than 1 million clones; around 82% of them were singletons. The top ten hold under 0.65% of the sample.

The V and J segments used are TRBV6-6 and TRBJ1-1; the D gene is possibly TRBD1, with 5 bases matching. The sequence was collected from a man between 18 and 35 years old in good health. Some clones in this sample may be carry-over from other donors' samples. Sequencing was performed on memory CD4+ T cells from PBMCs. The cell subset or site label on this specimen signifies: CD45RA-negative fraction. In nucleotide form, the sequence is TGTGCCAGCAGTTACTCGGGGGGAGCCACTGAAGCTTTCTTT. It encodes CASSYSGGATEAFF.